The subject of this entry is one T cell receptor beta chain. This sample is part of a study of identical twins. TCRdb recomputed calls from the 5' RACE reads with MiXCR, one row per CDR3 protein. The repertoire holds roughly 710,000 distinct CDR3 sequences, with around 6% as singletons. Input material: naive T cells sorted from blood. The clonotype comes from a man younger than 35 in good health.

The CDR3 DNA reads as TGTGCCAGCAGTGCGCAGGGGGCCCTTGGAGAGACCCAGTACTTC. It encodes CASSAQGALGETQYF. The chain couples TRBV27 to TRBJ2-5; 8 bases align to TRBD1. The CDR3 totals 15 residues. Germline assignment: CDR1 MNHEY and CDR2 SMNVEV (reference sequence). Losses at the gene ends were 5 bases for V and 4 bases for J; bases not matched to a gene: 9.